This entry describes one T cell receptor beta chain. The antigen remains undetermined. ViraFEST used viral peptide pools to expand antigen-specific CD4+ T cells before sequencing. On day 10 of culture, CD4+ T cells were separated out. Subjects were given two BNT162b2 or mRNA-1273 vaccine doses. Having tested negative for nucleocapsid antibodies, the vaccine recipients showed no prior SARS-CoV-2 infection. Each culture well received some 1.9 million PBMC. These cells were then cultured in IMDM with 10 IU/ml IL-2 and 8.5 to 10 ug/ml peptides. Assay used: immunoSEQ multiplex PCR; TCRdb lists only in-frame clones, some missing. The sample contains some 23,000 clones, 69% of which appear only once. Trimming stripped 5 bases from V and 2 bases from J, with 7 bases between. Germline V gene lookup returns CDR1 SGHRS and CDR2 YFSETQ. The CDR3 length is 12 residues. This record comes from a study of vaccination effects on CD4 cells after COVID-19. Study results and caveats: The vaccine-induced clones of healthy vaccinees included only 1 of 255 that cross-reacted with common cold coronaviruses. In the study, convalescent patients were few, and early post-infection timepoints were absent.

The rearrangement uses TRBV5-1 and TRBJ2-5; D not resolved. The material sequenced was CD4+ T cells from PBMCs cultured with SARS-CoV-2 spike peptides, taken after COVID-19 vaccination. The receptor was isolated from a human donor who received a COVID-19 vaccine. The CDR3 protein is CASRTEQETQYF. The CDR3 region has the DNA TGCGCCAGCAGGACCGAACAAGAGACCCAGTACTTC.